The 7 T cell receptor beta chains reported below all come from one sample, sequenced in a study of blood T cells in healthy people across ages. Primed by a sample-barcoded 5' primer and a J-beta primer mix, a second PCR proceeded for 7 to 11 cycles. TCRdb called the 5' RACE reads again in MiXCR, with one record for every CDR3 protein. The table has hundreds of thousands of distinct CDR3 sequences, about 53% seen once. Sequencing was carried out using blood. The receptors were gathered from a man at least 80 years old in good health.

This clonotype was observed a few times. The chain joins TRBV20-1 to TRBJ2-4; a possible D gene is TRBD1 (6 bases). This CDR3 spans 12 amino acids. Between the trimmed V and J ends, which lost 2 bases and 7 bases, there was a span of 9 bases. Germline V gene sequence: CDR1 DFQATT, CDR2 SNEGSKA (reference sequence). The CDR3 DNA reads TGCAGTGCTAGACAGGGGTGGAACATTCAGTACTTC. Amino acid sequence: CSARQGWNIQYF.

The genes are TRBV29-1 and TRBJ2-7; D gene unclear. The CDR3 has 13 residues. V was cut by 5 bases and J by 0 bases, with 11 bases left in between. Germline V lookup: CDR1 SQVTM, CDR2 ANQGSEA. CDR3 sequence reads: CSVHEPSSYEQYF. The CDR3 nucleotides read TGCAGCGTTCACGAGCCTAGCTCCTACGAGCAGTACTTC.

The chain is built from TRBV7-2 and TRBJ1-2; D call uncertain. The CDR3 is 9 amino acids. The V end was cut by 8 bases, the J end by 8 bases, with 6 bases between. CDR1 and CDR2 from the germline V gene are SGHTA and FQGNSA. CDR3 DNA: TGTGCCAGCCGAGGGGGCTACACCTTC. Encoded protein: CASRGGYTF.

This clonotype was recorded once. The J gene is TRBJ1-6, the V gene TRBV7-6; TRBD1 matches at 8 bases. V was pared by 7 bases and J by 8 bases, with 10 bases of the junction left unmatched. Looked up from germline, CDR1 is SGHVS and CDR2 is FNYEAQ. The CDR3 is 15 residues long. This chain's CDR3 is CASTSLATGDSPLHF. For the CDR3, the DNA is TGTGCCAGCACCTCCTTGGCGACAGGGGATTCACCCCTCCACTTT.

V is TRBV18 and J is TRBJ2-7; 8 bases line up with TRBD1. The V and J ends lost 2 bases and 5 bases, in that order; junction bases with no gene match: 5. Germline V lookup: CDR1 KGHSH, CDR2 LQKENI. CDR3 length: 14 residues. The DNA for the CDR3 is TGTGCCAGCTCACCAATCAGGGGGCTGGACGAGCAGTACTTC. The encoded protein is CASSPIRGLDEQYF.

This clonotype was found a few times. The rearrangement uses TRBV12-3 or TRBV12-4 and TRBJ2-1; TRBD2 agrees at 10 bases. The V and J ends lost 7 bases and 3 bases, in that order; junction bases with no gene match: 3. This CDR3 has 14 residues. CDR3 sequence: CASTIAGGYNEQFF. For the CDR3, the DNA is TGTGCCAGCACCATAGCGGGGGGCTACAATGAGCAGTTCTTC.

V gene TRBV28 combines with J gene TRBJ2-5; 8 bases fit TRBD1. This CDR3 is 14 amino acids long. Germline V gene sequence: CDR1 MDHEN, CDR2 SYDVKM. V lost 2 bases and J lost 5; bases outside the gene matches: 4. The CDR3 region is CASSLSQGAETQYF. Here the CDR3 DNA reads TGTGCCAGCAGTTTAAGTCAGGGGGCGGAGACCCAGTACTTC. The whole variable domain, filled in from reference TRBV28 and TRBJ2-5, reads DVKVTQSSRYLVKRTGEKVFLECVQDMDHENMFWYRQDPGLGLRLIYFSYDVKMKEKGDIPEGYSVSREKKERFSLILESASTNQTSMYLCASSLSQGAETQYFGPGTRLLVL.